This T cell receptor (beta chain) was found in a study of post-analysis software for immune sequencing data. Prepared TCR beta cDNA libraries contained unique molecular identifiers. Yield was some 500,000 cDNA molecules from around 1 to 9.1 million T cells. Each CDR3 protein is one row after TCRdb ran MiXCR on the PCR reads. Here the sample spans approximately 400,000 distinct CDR3 sequences, about a third being singletons. Notes on the study in general: Relative to controls, patients had 5 or 6 TRBV segments at higher frequency, with TRBV5-6, TRBV5-1 and TRBV20-1 among these. Controls showed significantly higher normalized Chao1 diversity than did multiple sclerosis patients.

Trimming removed 5 bases from V and 3 bases from J, with 11 bases in between. From germline, CDR1 is DFQATT and CDR2 SNEGSKA (reference sequence). The CDR3 spans 12 residues. For this clonotype: The antigen is undetermined.

The chain uses TRBV20-1 and TRBJ2-7; D ambiguous. Sequencing was carried out using blood. The clonotype originates from a girl aged 10-17 years with multiple sclerosis. CDR3 residues: CSAAGRSYEQYF. For the CDR3, the DNA is TGCAGTGCTGCCGGAAGGAGCTACGAGCAGTACTTC.